This T cell receptor (beta chain) comes out of a study of blood T cells in healthy people across ages (dated by TCRdb to between 2014 and 2017). Turning to the overall study: In model experiments, roughly one uniquely barcoded TCR beta cDNA molecule per two T cells was captured by template switching. To avoid experimental bias, donors of different ages were spread randomly across the sequencing lanes. Two additional independent replicas of 1 million unique cDNA reads from the same blood draw were analyzed for two donors (one aged 18 to 30 and one aged 80 or older). The study measured age-related changes in TCR beta repertoire diversity using deep sequencing normalized with unique cDNA molecular identifiers. Donors were grouped into four age groups: young (average roughly 17 years), middle-aged (about 40), aged (approximately 67) and long-lived (around 80).

The library was built by means of 5' RACE. The listed sequencing device is Illumina HiSeq 2500. The second PCR ran for about 7 to 11 cycles and used a J-beta primer mix along with a sample-barcoded 5' primer. A unique molecular identifier was introduced onto each TCR beta cDNA molecule by a template-switch 5' adaptor carrying 12 random nucleotides. At least 3 million CDR3-containing paired-end reads were obtained from each sample. The Mint cDNA synthesis kit, primed by a TRBC-specific oligonucleotide, was used to synthesize first-strand cDNA from all RNA. Following uracil-DNA glycosylase treatment, all cDNA underwent a first 18-cycle PCR with the universal primers M1SS and BC2_uni_R. The authors' pipeline ran thus. For normalization, 1 million high-quality reads, each with a distinct molecular identifier, were randomly selected from each sample. Instead of being binned into consensus sequences, reads that shared molecular identifiers were thrown out. MiTCR, with a Q25 quality threshold and the strictest error-elimination algorithm, was used for CDR3 identification, clonotype clustering and error correction. A nonparametric unseen species model using Euler transformation provided a lower-bound estimate of total TCR beta diversity. In TCRdb, the public reads were trimmed at Q25 with fastp and aligned with MiXCR, with productive beta chains retained. Identical CDR3 proteins give one entry, which carries the most common genes and DNA. The V and J calls and clone size are TCRdb's, not the authors'. The sample includes about a million distinct CDR3 sequences, with more than 30% observed a single time. The ten largest account for around 14% of the sample.

General study outcomes and caveats: Since profiling was done on bulk unsorted PBMCs, naive and antigen-experienced compartments could not be conclusively compared. As age increased, observed TCR beta diversity per million T cells dropped in a roughly linear way, and a significant reduction was already evident by age about 40. Compared with the aged group, the long-lived group had more naive CD4+ T cells, fewer expanded clones and increased TCR diversity, suggesting age selection. Estimates of total diversity based on one million sequenced T cells were regarded as lower bounds and as underestimates. A strong correlation was found between observed TCR beta diversity and the percentage of naive T cells measured by flow cytometry. The CMV infection status of donors was not known, potentially confounding age-related changes in expanded clonotypes.

Donors were roughly 40 systemically healthy Caucasian individuals from Russia aged roughly 6 to 95 years. Around 10 milliliters of peripheral blood were drawn from each donor into EDTA-treated Vacutainer tubes. PBMCs were isolated by Ficoll-Paque density-gradient centrifugation, with at least 6 million obtained per sample. Total RNA was extracted from PBMCs with Trizol reagent, with at least 6 micrograms obtained per sample. The percentages of naive CD45RAhigh/CD27high T cells were determined by flow cytometry on a PBMC aliquot from every donor. Turning to this clonotype: What antigen it recognizes has not been identified. No much larger clone is present one base from it, and per-base qualities are unavailable.

The CDR3 contains 15 residues, cysteine and phenylalanine counted. The sequence is cut down to CDR3 DNA, 45 bases in frame from base 1. CDR1 SEHNR and CDR2 FQNEAQ are derived from the germline V gene (reference sequence). The trim is 5 bases for V and 4 bases for J, with a gap of 17 bases between the germline ends. The sequence came from a young man in good health. Sequences were obtained from blood. Recombination connected TRBV7-9 to TRBJ1-1; a tentative D match to TRBD1 spans 6 bases. CDR3 protein: CASSPTQGLGTEAFF. In nucleotide form, the sequence is TGTGCCAGCAGCCCTACGCAGGGGCTAGGCACTGAAGCTTTCTTT.